These 28 T cell receptor beta chains came from one sample sequenced in a study of shared clonotypes between healthy human individuals. Sequencing was performed with immunoSEQ multiplex PCR; in TCRdb, only in-frame clones are kept and a portion is missing. There are hundreds of thousands of clones in the sample; about 95% occur only once, and about 0.11% lies in the top ten. Only CD45RO-negative cells positively selected for CCR7 counted as naive CD8 cells, so terminally differentiated effector memory CD45RA+ cells were excluded. Material: naive CD8+ T cells sorted from blood. These receptors were collected from a woman aged 30 to 39 in good health.

Turning to this clone: Germline is not matched at one junction end, which may reflect a read error. The chain joins TRBV28 to TRBJ2-7; D may be TRBD2 (5 bases). CDR1 and CDR2 (germline): MDHEN, SYDVKM. This CDR3 has 11 amino acids. CDR3 nucleotide sequence: TGTTCCAGAGGGATCAGCTACGAGCAGTACTTC. Amino acids: CSRGISYEQYF.

The genes are TRBV6-1 and TRBJ2-7, with D possibly being TRBD2 (6 bases). Germline assignment: CDR1 MNHNS and CDR2 SASEGT. V was shortened by 5 bases and J by 3 bases, with 11 bases between the two germline ends. This CDR3 comprises 13 residues. The CDR3 reads CASSREVGYEQYF. DNA of the CDR3: TGTGCCAGCAGTAGGGAGGTTGGCTACGAGCAGTACTTC.

The chain carries TRBV2 and TRBJ2-3; 8 bases line up with TRBD2. The CDR3 spans 15 residues. CDR1 is SNHLY and CDR2 is FYNNEI in the germline V gene. The V segment lost 2 bases and the J segment 4 bases; nucleotides outside the gene matches: 5. The CDR3 DNA follows: TGTGCCAGCAGTGAATGGAGCGGGAGTGCAGATACGCAGTATTTT. This gives the protein CASSEWSGSADTQYF.

This rearrangement joins TRBV29-1 to TRBJ2-1; no definite D call. The CDR3 has 11 amino acids. CDR1 SQVTM and CDR2 ANQGSEA come from the germline V gene. V shed 7 bases and J shed 8 bases, with 12 bases lying between them. CDR3 in DNA: TGCAGCGCCGACTCGTGGGATGAGCAGTTCTTC. This translates into CSADSWDEQFF.

This rearrangement joins TRBV4-2 to TRBJ2-7, with 14 bases aligning to TRBD2. V dropped 1 base and J dropped 5; count of bases not matched to a gene: 4. The CDR3 has 16 residues. Germline V lookup: CDR1 LGHNA, CDR2 YNFKEQ. The CDR3 reads CASSQGLAGGPDEQYF. DNA for the CDR3: TGTGCCAGCAGCCAAGGACTAGCGGGAGGGCCCGACGAGCAGTACTTC.

The chain links TRBV19 to TRBJ1-5; no clear D gene. There are 16 residues in the CDR3. CDR1 and CDR2 (germline): LNHDA, SQIVND (reference sequence). V was shortened by 2 bases and J by 1 base, with 12 bases between the two germline ends. DNA for the CDR3: TGTGCCAGTAGTATATCGGGCACCCTGAGCAATCAGCCCCAGCATTTT. Encoded protein: CASSISGTLSNQPQHF.

V gene TRBV27 combines with J gene TRBJ2-7; unclear D gene. This CDR3 is 15 amino acids long. Germline V CDR1 and CDR2: MNHEY, SMNVEV (reference sequence). Trimming pared 0 bases from V and 3 bases from J, leaving 12 bases between. CDR3 loop: CASSLSSGPHYEQYF. CDR3 DNA: TGTGCCAGCAGTTTATCGTCCGGGCCACACTACGAGCAGTACTTC.

V gene TRBV28 combines with J gene TRBJ1-4; tentative D call: TRBD1 (5 bases). With 6 bases removed from V and 0 bases from J, the gap between germline ends came to 17 bases. The length of the CDR3 is 17 residues. The germline V gene encodes CDR1 MDHEN and CDR2 SYDVKM. The CDR3 nucleotides are TGTGCCAGCAGGAGCTTGACAGATACTACAACTAATGAAAAACTGTTTTTT. Its protein product is CASRSLTDTTTNEKLFF.

The V call is TRBV27, the J call TRBJ2-5; no clear D gene. Looked up from germline, CDR1 is MNHEY and CDR2 is SMNVEV (reference sequence). This CDR3 has 14 residues. Trimming shortened V by 5 bases and J by 6 bases, and 16 bases separated the two germline ends. CDR3 in amino acids: CASSPRDKLQTQYF. CDR3 DNA: TGTGCCAGCAGTCCTCGCGATAAACTCCAGACCCAGTACTTC.

The V and J genes are TRBV28 and TRBJ2-7; perhaps TRBD1 as D (6 bases). Looked up from germline, CDR1 is MDHEN and CDR2 is SYDVKM. This CDR3 spans 13 amino acids. V lost 6 bases, J lost 2 bases, and 11 bases lay in between. The CDR3 is CASRSQGTYEQYF. CDR3 bases: TGTGCCAGCAGATCACAGGGAACCTACGAGCAGTACTTC.

This clone was seen only once. The chain carries TRBV5-1 and TRBJ2-3, with D perhaps TRBD1 or TRBD2 (5 bases each). Germline V gene data show CDR1 as SGHRS and CDR2 as YFSETQ. The CDR3 has 16 amino acids. V shed 4 bases and J shed 2 bases, with 17 bases lying between them. CDR3 DNA sequence: TGCGCCAGCAGCCCTGGGGACGGGATTAACACAGATACGCAGTATTTT. Translation: CASSPGDGINTDTQYF.

This chain joins TRBV5-4 and TRBJ2-7; D could derive from TRBD1 or TRBD2 (5 bases each). The V gene lost 4 bases and the J gene lost 2 bases, with 7 bases spanning the gap. The CDR3 has 12 amino acids. Germline V gives CDR1 SGHNT, CDR2 YYREEE (reference sequence). The CDR3 DNA is TGTGCCAGCAGCATGGGACCCTACGAGCAGTACTTC. Amino acids: CASSMGPYEQYF.

The V gene is TRBV28, the J gene TRBJ2-1; 8 bases fit TRBD1. Looked up from germline, CDR1 is MDHEN and CDR2 is SYDVKM. This CDR3 has 16 residues. V was clipped by 8 bases and J by 5 bases; unmatched bases: 14. The CDR3 is CASAREWDRLHNEQFF. In nucleotides, the CDR3 is TGTGCCAGCGCTCGGGAGTGGGACAGGCTTCACAATGAGCAGTTCTTC.

This chain uses TRBV27 with TRBJ2-7; 9 nucleotides agree with TRBD1. Unmatched junction bases numbered 10, after V lost 1 base and J lost 6 bases. The germline CDR1 and CDR2 sequences are MNHEY and SMNVEV (reference sequence). The CDR3 contains 16 residues. The CDR3 sequence: CASSLLGGTGRSEQYF. In DNA form, the CDR3 reads TGTGCCAGCAGTTTATTGGGGGGGACAGGGAGGAGCGAGCAGTACTTC.

The V gene is TRBV11-3, the J gene TRBJ2-1; possibly TRBD2 for D (6 bases). The CDR3 is 16 residues long. Trimming shortened V by 4 bases and J by 1 base, and 14 bases separated the two germline ends. Germline CDR1 is SGHNT and CDR2 is YENEEA. The CDR3 sequence: CASSWGGGGSYNEQFF. CDR3 DNA: TGTGCCAGCAGCTGGGGTGGGGGAGGTTCCTACAATGAGCAGTTCTTC.

This chain uses TRBV11-2 with TRBJ2-3; D unclear. Germline loops: CDR1 SGHAT, CDR2 FQNNGV. The CDR3 sequence is 14 residues long. Trimming shortened V by 2 bases and J by 0 bases, and 6 bases separated the two germline ends. CDR3 bases: TGTGCCAGCAGCTTAATATCTAGCACAGATACGCAGTATTTT. The encoded protein is CASSLISSTDTQYF.

The rearrangement joins TRBV15 to TRBJ1-1, with 8 positions matching TRBD1. J was trimmed by 5 bases and V by 1 base; bases with no gene match: 9. Germline assignment: CDR1 LNHNV and CDR2 YYDKDF (reference sequence). This CDR3 has 16 residues. The CDR3 is CATSRGRTGLTTEAFF. The CDR3 DNA reads TGTGCCACCAGCAGAGGGAGGACAGGGTTGACTACTGAAGCTTTCTTT. Full variable domain (rest looked up from reference TRBV15 and TRBJ1-1): DAMVIQNPRYQVTQFGKPVTLSCSQTLNHNVMYWYQQKSSQAPKLLFHYYDKDFNNEADTPDNFQSRRPNTSFCFLDIRSPGLGDTAMYLCATSRGRTGLTTEAFFGQGTRLTVV.

The J gene is TRBJ1-5, the V gene TRBV7-9; a weak D match, TRBD1 (5 bases). The CDR3 has 15 amino acids. The germline gives CDR1 SEHNR, CDR2 FQNEAQ (reference sequence). Between the trimmed V and J ends, which lost 6 bases and 2 bases, there was a span of 14 bases. The CDR3 region is CASSYGAAGNQPQHF. CDR3 nucleotides: TGTGCCAGCAGTTATGGGGCCGCGGGCAATCAGCCCCAGCATTTT.

Only one count was recorded for this clone. The genes are TRBV9 and TRBJ2-2; D not certain. This CDR3 is 13 amino acids long. V was pared by 3 bases and J by 1 base, with 4 bases between. CDR1 is SGDLS and CDR2 is YYNGEE in the germline V gene. The CDR3 is CASSDGNTGELFF. CDR3 nucleotide sequence: TGTGCCAGCAGCGATGGGAACACCGGGGAGCTGTTTTTT. The full variable domain, with the rest looked up from reference TRBV9 and TRBJ2-2, is DSGVTQTPKHLITATGQRVTLRCSPRSGDLSVYWYQQSLDQGLQFLIQYYNGEERAKGNILERFSAQQFPDLHSELNLSSLELGDSALYFCASSDGNTGELFFGEGSRLTVL.

The chain joins TRBV18 to TRBJ2-1, with D perhaps TRBD1 (5 bases). Germline CDR1 reads KGHSH; CDR2 reads LQKENI. The CDR3 has 15 amino acids. The V end lost 0 bases, the J end lost 8 bases, and 14 bases lay between the germline ends. CDR3 sequence (DNA): TGTGCCAGCTCACCACCAACAGGCAAGGGTGATGAGCAGTTCTTC. The encoded protein is CASSPPTGKGDEQFF.

The genes are TRBV2 and TRBJ2-3, with 8 bases aligning to TRBD2. Germline loops: CDR1 SNHLY, CDR2 FYNNEI. The trim removed 11 bases at V and 4 bases at J, leaving 8 bases unmatched. There are 13 residues in the CDR3. The CDR3 bases are TGTGCCCGGCGGGGGGAGTGGGCAGATACGCAGTATTTT. Protein sequence: CARRGEWADTQYF.

The rearrangement joins TRBV19 to TRBJ2-2, with D possibly called TRBD1 or TRBD2 (6 bases each). Germline V lookup: CDR1 LNHDA, CDR2 SQIVND (reference sequence). Trimming left V 3 bases short and J 2 bases short, with 10 bases between. This CDR3 spans 15 amino acids. The CDR3 reads CASSMWGANTGELFF. The CDR3 DNA follows: TGTGCCAGTAGTATGTGGGGGGCAAACACCGGGGAGCTGTTTTTT.

The V call is TRBV6-1, the J call TRBJ1-4; 8 positions match TRBD1. Germline assignment: CDR1 MNHNS and CDR2 SASEGT. J was trimmed by 7 bases and V by 5 bases; bases with no gene match: 6. The CDR3 loop spans 14 amino acids. This CDR3 reads CASSPDRGSEKLFF. In DNA form, the CDR3 reads TGTGCCAGCAGTCCTGACAGGGGAAGTGAAAAACTGTTTTTT.

V and J are TRBV4-1 and TRBJ2-7; either TRBD1 or TRBD2 may supply D (6 bases each). The ends were cut back, 0 bases at V and 5 bases at J, with 17 bases in the middle. This CDR3 is built from 16 residues. Germline values: CDR1 MGHRA, CDR2 YSYEKL. The CDR3 DNA follows: TGCGCCAGCAGCCAAGAATCTGGCGGGACATCCAACGAGCAGTACTTC. Protein sequence: CASSQESGGTSNEQYF.

The chain recombines TRBV5-1 with TRBJ2-2; D is unclear. Germline V gives CDR1 SGHRS, CDR2 YFSETQ. This CDR3 has 17 residues. Trimming stripped 4 bases from V and 1 base from J, with 17 bases between. CDR3 amino acids: CASSPAGTIKNTGELFF. The CDR3 DNA reads as TGCGCCAGCAGCCCCGCCGGAACTATCAAGAACACCGGGGAGCTGTTTTTT. Variable domain in full (rest from reference TRBV5-1 and TRBJ2-2): KAGVTQTPRYLIKTRGQQVTLSCSPISGHRSVSWYQQTPGQGLQFLFEYFSETQRNKGNFPGRFSGRQFSNSRSEMNVSTLELGDSALYLCASSPAGTIKNTGELFFGEGSRLTVL.

This chain uses TRBV4-1 with TRBJ1-2, with TRBD1 as a possible D gene (5 bases). The germline V and J ends were trimmed by 6 bases and 4 bases, with 12 bases remaining between them. In germline, CDR1 is MGHRA, CDR2 YSYEKL. CDR3 length: 13 residues. The CDR3 sequence is CASSQGSGYGYTF. The CDR3 bases are TGCGCCAGCAGTCAGGGCAGTGGCTATGGCTACACCTTC.

On this clone itself: This CDR3 is also generated by other DNA sequences in the sample. V and J are TRBV27 and TRBJ1-1; possible D gene TRBD1, 5 bases. CDR1 MNHEY and CDR2 SMNVEV come from the germline V gene (reference sequence). Trimming pared 3 bases from V and 1 base from J, leaving 6 bases between. The CDR3 extends over 13 amino acids. This CDR3 reads CASSLGENTEAFF. The CDR3 nucleotides are TGTGCCAGCAGTTTGGGGGAGAACACTGAAGCTTTCTTT.

V usage is TRBV28 and J usage is TRBJ1-5, with TRBD1 matching over 7 bases. Germline V gene lookup returns CDR1 MDHEN and CDR2 SYDVKM. CDR3 length: 19 residues. Trimming at V came to 6 bases and at J to 0 bases, leaving 17 bases not matched to a gene. CDR3 DNA: TGTGCCAGCAGCCCCACATTCGGGACAGAAGAATATAGCAATCAGCCCCAGCATTTT. Translation gives CASSPTFGTEEYSNQPQHF.